Sequencing of this TCR beta chain was carried out in a study of blood T cell repertoires in COVID-19. Study as a whole: Samples came from the United States, Italy and Spain, spanning acute and convalescent COVID-19. PBMCs, B-cell-depleted T cells, or T cells were the source of the cDNA or gDNA that made up the material.

Per the original methods: Researchers report that nucleated cell counts were estimated from reference gene primer amplification. TCRdb's table, derived via immunoSEQ multiplex PCR, lists solely in-frame clones and lacks some. That table gives V, J and clone size, and the DNA gave D and trimming. Here the sample spans under 450,000 clones, more than 65% being singletons. Input material: peripheral blood. This TCR was recovered from a human donor with acute or convalescent COVID-19. The donor label of this sample is uncertain.

This CDR3 is CASSSDRIYGYTF. The CDR3 nucleotides are TGTGCCAGCAGCTCGGACAGGATCTATGGCTACACCTTC. The J gene is TRBJ1-2, the V gene TRBV5-4, with TRBD1 matching 7 bases. The CDR3 covers 13 residues. V was pared by 3 bases and J by 4 bases, with 3 bases of the junction left unmatched. Germline-derived CDR1 and CDR2 are SGHNT and YYREEE (reference sequence). The complete variable domain, with remaining parts taken from reference TRBV5-4 and TRBJ1-2, reads ETGVTQSPTHLIKTRGQQVTLRCSSQSGHNTVSWYQQALGQGPQFIFQYYREEENGRGNFPPRFSGLQFPNYSSELNVNALELDDSALYLCASSSDRIYGYTFGSGTRLTVV.